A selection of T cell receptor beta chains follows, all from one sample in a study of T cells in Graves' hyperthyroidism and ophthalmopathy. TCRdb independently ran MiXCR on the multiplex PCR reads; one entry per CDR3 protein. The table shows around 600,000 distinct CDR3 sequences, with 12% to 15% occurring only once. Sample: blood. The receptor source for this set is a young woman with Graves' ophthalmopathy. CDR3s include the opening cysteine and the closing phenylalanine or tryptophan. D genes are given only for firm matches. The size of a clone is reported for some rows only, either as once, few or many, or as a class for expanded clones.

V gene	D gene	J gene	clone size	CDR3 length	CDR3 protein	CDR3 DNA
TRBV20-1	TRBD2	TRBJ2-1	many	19	CSARVLPSSGGYGTNEQFF	TGCAGTGCTAGAGTGCTCCCCTCTAGCGGGGGGTACGGAACGAATGAGCAGTTCTTC
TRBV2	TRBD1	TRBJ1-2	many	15	CASRSNRGQGYGYTF	TGTGCCAGCAGATCTAACAGGGGGCAAGGCTATGGCTACACCTTC
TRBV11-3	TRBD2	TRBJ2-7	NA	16	CASSSLSGGRVGEQYF	TGTGCCAGCAGCTCCCTGTCCGGCGGGAGGGTAGGCGAGCAGTACTTC
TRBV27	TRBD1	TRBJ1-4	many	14	CASSFQGVSEKLFF	TGTGCCAGCAGTTTCCAGGGGGTTAGTGAAAAACTGTTTTTT
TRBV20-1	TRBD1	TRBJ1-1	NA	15	CSAQGQLLENTEAFF	TGCAGTGCCCAGGGACAGCTTCTAGAGAACACTGAAGCTTTCTTT
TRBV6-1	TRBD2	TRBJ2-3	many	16	CASSYSSGLTTDTQYF	TGTGCCAGCAGTTACAGTTCGGGACTAACAACAGATACGCAGTATTTT
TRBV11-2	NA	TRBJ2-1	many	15	CASSLGGIAYNEQFF	TGTGCCAGCAGCTTAGGCGGGATCGCCTACAATGAGCAGTTCTTC
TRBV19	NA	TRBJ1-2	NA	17	CASSKGTGTSTPYGYTF	TGTGCCAGTAGTAAGGGGACCGGGACATCCACCCCCTATGGCTACACCTTC
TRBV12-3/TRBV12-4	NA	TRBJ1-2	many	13	CASSFVPNYGYTF	TGTGCCAGCAGTTTTGTACCTAACTATGGCTACACCTTC
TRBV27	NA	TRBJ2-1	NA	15	CASSLRGASDYEQFF	TGTGCCAGCAGTCTACGAGGGGCTAGCGACTATGAGCAGTTCTTC
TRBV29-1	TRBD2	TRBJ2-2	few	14	CSVFLGGSPGELFF	TGCAGCGTTTTCCTCGGGGGGAGTCCCGGGGAGCTGTTTTTT
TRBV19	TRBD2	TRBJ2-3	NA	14	CASRLTSGRHTQYF	TGTGCCAGTAGGCTGACTAGCGGGCGACATACGCAGTATTTT
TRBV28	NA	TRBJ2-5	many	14	CASSAEQRGETQYF	TGTGCCAGCAGTGCGGAACAGAGGGGAGAGACCCAGTACTTC
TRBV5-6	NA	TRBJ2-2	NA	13	CASSWWNTGELFF	TGTGCCAGCAGCTGGTGGAACACCGGGGAGCTGTTTTTT
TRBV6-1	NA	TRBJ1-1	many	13	CASSRTVKTEAFF	TGTGCCAGCAGTCGGACAGTGAAGACTGAAGCTTTCTTT
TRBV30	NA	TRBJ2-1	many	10	CASGFDEQFF	TGTGCCTCAGGTTTCGATGAGCAGTTCTTC
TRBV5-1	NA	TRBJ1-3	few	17	CASSLAAGIRSGNTIYF	TGCGCCAGCAGCTTGGCGGCAGGGATCCGCTCTGGAAACACCATATATTTT
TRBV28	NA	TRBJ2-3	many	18	CASSSPVTSEAYTDTQYF	TGTGCCAGCAGTTCCCCGGTGACGAGTGAGGCCTACACAGATACGCAGTATTTT
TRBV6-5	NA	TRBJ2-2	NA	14	CASSYSWKAGELFF	TGTGCCAGCAGTTACTCGTGGAAGGCCGGGGAGCTGTTTTTT
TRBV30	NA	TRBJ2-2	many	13	CAWSPIRAGELFF	TGTGCCTGGAGTCCGATTAGGGCCGGGGAGCTGTTTTTT
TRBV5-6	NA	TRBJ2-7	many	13	CASSLESGYEQYF	TGTGCCAGCAGCTTGGAGTCCGGGTACGAGCAGTACTTC
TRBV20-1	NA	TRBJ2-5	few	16	CSVPPPFARYQETQYF	TGCAGTGTCCCCCCGCCCTTTGCCCGGTACCAAGAGACCCAGTACTTC
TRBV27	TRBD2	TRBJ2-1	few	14	CASRVAGGDNEQFF	TGTGCCAGCAGGGTAGCGGGGGGCGACAATGAGCAGTTCTTC
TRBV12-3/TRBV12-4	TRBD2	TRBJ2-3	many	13	CASSRSGGDTQYF	TGTGCCAGCAGTCGTTCCGGGGGGGATACGCAGTATTTT
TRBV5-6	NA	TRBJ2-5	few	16	CASSLGGRLAQETQYF	TGTGCCAGCAGCTTGGGGGGGAGGTTGGCCCAAGAGACCCAGTACTTC
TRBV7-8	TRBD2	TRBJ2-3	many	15	CASSLSGRARDTQYF	TGTGCCAGCAGCCTTAGCGGGAGGGCAAGAGATACGCAGTATTTT
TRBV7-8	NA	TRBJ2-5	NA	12	CASRAIGETQYF	TGTGCCAGCAGGGCGATCGGGGAGACCCAGTACTTC
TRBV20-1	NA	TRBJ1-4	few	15	CSARLGFSSREKLFF	TGCAGTGCTAGGCTCGGTTTCTCTTCTCGTGAAAAACTGTTTTTT
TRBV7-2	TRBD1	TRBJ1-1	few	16	CASSLMTGGGLAEAFF	TGTGCCAGCAGCTTAATGACAGGGGGCGGTTTAGCTGAAGCTTTCTTT
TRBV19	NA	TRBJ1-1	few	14	CASSIAAQNTEAFF	TGTGCCAGTAGTATCGCGGCTCAAAACACTGAAGCTTTCTTT
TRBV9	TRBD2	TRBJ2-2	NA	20	CASSTQGGPSGPTNTGELFF	TGTGCCAGCAGCACTCAGGGAGGTCCTAGCGGACCAACGAACACCGGGGAGCTGTTTTTT
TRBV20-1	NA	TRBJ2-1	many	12	CSAREPPYEQFF	TGCAGTGCTAGAGAGCCCCCCTATGAGCAGTTCTTC
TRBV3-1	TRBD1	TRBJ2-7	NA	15	CASSQTTGQGLEQYF	TGTGCCAGCAGCCAAACTACGGGACAGGGCCTCGAGCAGTACTTC